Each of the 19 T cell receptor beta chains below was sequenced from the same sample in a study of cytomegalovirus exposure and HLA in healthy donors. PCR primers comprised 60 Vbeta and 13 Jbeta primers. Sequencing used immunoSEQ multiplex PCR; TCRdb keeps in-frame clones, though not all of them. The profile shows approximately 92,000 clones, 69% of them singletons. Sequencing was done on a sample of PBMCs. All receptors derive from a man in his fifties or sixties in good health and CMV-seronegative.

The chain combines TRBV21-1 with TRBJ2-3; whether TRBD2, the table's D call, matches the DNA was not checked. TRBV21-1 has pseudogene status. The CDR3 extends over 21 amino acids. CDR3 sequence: CASSKAALLPWSGITTDTQYF. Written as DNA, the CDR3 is TGTGCCAGCAGCAAAGCGGCCCTCTTGCCTTGGAGCGGGATTACTACAGATACGCAGTATTTT.

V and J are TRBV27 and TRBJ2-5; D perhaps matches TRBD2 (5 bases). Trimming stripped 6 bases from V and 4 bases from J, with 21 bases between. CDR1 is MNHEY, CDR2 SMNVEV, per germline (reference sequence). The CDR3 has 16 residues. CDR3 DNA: TGTGCCAGCAGGGCCTCCCCGGCGGACGGAGGAGAGACCCAGTACTTC. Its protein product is CASRASPADGGETQYF.

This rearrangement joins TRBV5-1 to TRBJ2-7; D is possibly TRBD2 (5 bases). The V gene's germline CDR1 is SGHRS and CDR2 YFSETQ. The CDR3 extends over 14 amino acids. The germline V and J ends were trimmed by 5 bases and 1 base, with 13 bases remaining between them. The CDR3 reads CASRRAEGSYEQYV. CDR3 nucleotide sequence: TGCGCCAGCAGAAGAGCGGAAGGATCCTACGAGCAGTACGTC.

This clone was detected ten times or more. CDR3 amino acids: CASSQTAQQGASEAFF. CDR3 coding DNA: TGCGCCAGCAGCCAAACGGCCCAACAGGGGGCTTCTGAAGCTTTCTTT. This sequence joins TRBV4-3 and TRBJ1-1, with 9 bases fitting TRBD1. V shed 2 bases, J shed 6 bases, and the junction held 10 bases outside the gene matches. This CDR3 is 16 amino acids long. Germline values: CDR1 LGHNA, CDR2 YSLEER.

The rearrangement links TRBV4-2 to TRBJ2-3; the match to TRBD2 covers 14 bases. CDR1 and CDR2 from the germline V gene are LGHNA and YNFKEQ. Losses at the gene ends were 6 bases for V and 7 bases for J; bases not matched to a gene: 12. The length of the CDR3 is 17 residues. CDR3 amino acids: CASSQRGLAGATYTQYF. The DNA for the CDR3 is TGTGCCAGCAGTCAAAGGGGACTAGCGGGGGCAACTTATACGCAGTATTTT.

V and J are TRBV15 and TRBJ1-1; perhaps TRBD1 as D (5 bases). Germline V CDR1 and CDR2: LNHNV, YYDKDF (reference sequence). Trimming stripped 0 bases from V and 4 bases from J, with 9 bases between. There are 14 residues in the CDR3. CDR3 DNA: TGTGCCACCAGCAGAGACAGGGTTTCCACTGAAGCTTTCTTT. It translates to CATSRDRVSTEAFF. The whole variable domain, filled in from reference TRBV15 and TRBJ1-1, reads DAMVIQNPRYQVTQFGKPVTLSCSQTLNHNVMYWYQQKSSQAPKLLFHYYDKDFNNEADTPDNFQSRRPNTSFCFLDIRSPGLGDTAMYLCATSRDRVSTEAFFGQGTRLTVV.

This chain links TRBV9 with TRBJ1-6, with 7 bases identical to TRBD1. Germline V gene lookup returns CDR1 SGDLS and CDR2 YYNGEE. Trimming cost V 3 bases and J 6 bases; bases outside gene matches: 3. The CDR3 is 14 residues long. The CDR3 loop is CASSARGPNSPLHF. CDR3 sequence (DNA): TGTGCCAGCAGCGCGAGGGGGCCTAATTCACCCCTCCACTTT.

The CDR3 spells CASSQDHGPNTEAFF. The CDR3 nucleotides read TGCGCCAGCAGCCAAGATCATGGGCCGAACACTGAAGCTTTCTTT. This chain joins TRBV4-1 and TRBJ1-1; D not resolved. The CDR3 is made up of 15 amino acids. Germline CDR1 and CDR2: MGHRA and YSYEKL. V lost 0 bases to trimming and J lost 1 base, with 9 bases between them.

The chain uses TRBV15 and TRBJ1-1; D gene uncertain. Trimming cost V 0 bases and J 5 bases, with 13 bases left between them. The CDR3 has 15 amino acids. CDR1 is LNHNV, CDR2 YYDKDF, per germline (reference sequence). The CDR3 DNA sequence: TGTGCCACCAGCAGAGAACCGGATTGGAGTACTGAAGCTTTCTTT. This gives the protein CATSREPDWSTEAFF.

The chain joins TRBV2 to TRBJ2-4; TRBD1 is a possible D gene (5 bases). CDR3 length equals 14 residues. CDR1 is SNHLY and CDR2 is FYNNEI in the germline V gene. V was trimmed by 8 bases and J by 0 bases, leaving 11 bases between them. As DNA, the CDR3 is TGTGCCAGCCTGGACATACTAGCCAAAAACATTCAGTACTTC. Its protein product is CASLDILAKNIQYF.

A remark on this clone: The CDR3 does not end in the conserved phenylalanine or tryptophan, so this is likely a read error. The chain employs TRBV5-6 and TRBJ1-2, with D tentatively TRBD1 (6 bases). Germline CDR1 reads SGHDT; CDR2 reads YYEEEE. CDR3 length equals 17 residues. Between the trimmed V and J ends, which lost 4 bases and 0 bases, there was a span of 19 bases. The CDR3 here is CASSPDRFSATNYGYTV. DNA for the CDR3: TGTGCCAGCAGCCCCGACAGGTTCAGTGCCACTAACTATGGCTACACCGTC.

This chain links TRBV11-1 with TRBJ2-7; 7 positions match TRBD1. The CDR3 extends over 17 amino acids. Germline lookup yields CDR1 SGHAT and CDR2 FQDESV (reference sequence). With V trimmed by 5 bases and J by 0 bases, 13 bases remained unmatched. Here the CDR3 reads CASSAGPPGQTSYEQYF. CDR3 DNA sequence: TGTGCCAGCAGCGCAGGACCACCGGGACAGACCTCCTACGAGCAGTACTTC.

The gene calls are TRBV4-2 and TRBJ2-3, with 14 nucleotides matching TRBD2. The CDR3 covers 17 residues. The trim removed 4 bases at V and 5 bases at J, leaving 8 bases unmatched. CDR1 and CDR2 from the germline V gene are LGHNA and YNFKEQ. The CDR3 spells CASSPGLAGERVDTQYF. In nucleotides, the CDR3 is TGTGCCAGCAGCCCGGGACTAGCGGGAGAGAGGGTAGATACGCAGTATTTT.

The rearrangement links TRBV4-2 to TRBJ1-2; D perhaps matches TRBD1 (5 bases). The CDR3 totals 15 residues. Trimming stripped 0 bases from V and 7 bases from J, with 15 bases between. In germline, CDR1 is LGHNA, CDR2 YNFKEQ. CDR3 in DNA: TGTGCCAGCAGCCAAGAGGGGTCCAGGGCGACTGGCTACACCTTC. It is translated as CASSQEGSRATGYTF.

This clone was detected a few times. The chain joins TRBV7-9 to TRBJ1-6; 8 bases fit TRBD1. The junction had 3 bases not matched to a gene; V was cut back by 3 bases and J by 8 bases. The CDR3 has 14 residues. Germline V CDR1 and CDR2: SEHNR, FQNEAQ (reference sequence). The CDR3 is CASSLGTGDSPLHF. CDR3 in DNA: TGTGCCAGCAGCTTGGGGACAGGAGATTCACCCCTCCACTTT.

In DNA, the CDR3 is TGTGCCAGCAGCACCGAGACAGGCCGAGGGGAGACCCAGTACTTC. Residues: CASSTETGRGETQYF. The chain combines TRBV5-4 with TRBJ2-5, with D possibly TRBD1 on 6 matching bases. This CDR3 region has 15 residues. Between the trimmed V and J ends, which lost 4 bases and 5 bases, there was a span of 18 bases. The germline V gene has CDR1 SGHNT and CDR2 YYREEE (reference sequence).

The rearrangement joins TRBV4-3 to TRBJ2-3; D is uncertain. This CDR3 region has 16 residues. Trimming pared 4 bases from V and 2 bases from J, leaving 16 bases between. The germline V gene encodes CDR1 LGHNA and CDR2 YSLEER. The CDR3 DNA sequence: TGCGCCAGCAGCCGAGATGCGAGTTCCCCCACAGATACGCAGTATTTT. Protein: CASSRDASSPTDTQYF.

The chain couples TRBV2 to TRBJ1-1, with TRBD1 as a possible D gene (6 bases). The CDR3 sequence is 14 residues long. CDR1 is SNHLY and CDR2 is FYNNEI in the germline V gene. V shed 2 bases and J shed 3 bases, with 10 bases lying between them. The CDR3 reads CASSEQGRDTEAFF. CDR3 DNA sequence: TGTGCCAGCAGTGAACAGGGGAGGGACACTGAAGCTTTCTTT.

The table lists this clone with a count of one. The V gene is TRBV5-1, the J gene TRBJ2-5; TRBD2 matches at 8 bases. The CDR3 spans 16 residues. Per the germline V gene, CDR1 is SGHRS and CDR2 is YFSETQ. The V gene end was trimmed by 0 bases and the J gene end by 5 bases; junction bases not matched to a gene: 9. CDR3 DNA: TGCGCCAGCAGCTTGGACGGGACGGGCGGGGGGGAGACCCAGTACTTC. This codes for CASSLDGTGGGETQYF.